Listed here are 13 T cell receptor beta chains from one sample, sequenced in a study of Ad26.COV2.S vaccination and SARS-CoV-2 variants. TCRdb keeps only in-frame clones here, not all; method: immunoSEQ multiplex PCR. The profile shows around 450,000 clones, 85% to 90% of them singletons. The treatment was: about 20 received Ad26.COV2.S at low or high dose, single or two shots; 5 received placebo; per-sample allocation not given. Specimen acquisition occurred on day 63 following the initial vaccine or placebo injection. The sequencing here drew on peripheral blood, taken in a trial of Ad26.COV2.S vaccine versus placebo. Receptors were obtained from a person between 18 and 59 years old who received the Ad26.COV2.S COVID-19 vaccine or a placebo.

In its sample, this clone was seen once. Other nucleotide sequences in the sample specify the same CDR3. This chain links TRBV5-1 with TRBJ1-2, with D perhaps TRBD1 (5 bases). V was trimmed by 2 bases and J by 3 bases, leaving 8 bases between them. CDR3 length: 13 amino acids. Per the germline V gene, CDR1 is SGHRS and CDR2 is YFSETQ. CDR3 nucleotides: TGCGCCAGCAGCTTCGCGGGGGACTATGGCTACACCTTC. Amino acids: CASSFAGDYGYTF.

V is TRBV5-1 and J is TRBJ2-1, with 11 bases aligning to TRBD2. CDR3 length equals 15 residues. Germline V lookup: CDR1 SGHRS, CDR2 YFSETQ. Trimming removed 4 bases from V and 6 bases from J; junction bases left unmatched: 6. The CDR3: CASSPLAGGGNEQFF. In nucleotides, the CDR3 is TGCGCCAGCAGCCCGTTAGCGGGGGGGGGCAATGAGCAGTTCTTC. Combining the CDR3 with reference TRBV5-1 and TRBJ2-1 gives the whole variable domain KAGVTQTPRYLIKTRGQQVTLSCSPISGHRSVSWYQQTPGQGLQFLFEYFSETQRNKGNFPGRFSGRQFSNSRSEMNVSTLELGDSALYLCASSPLAGGGNEQFFGPGTRLTVL.

The V gene is TRBV7-2, the J gene TRBJ2-7, with D maybe TRBD2 (5 bases). The CDR3 covers 15 residues. The V end lost 5 bases, the J end lost 0 bases, and 14 bases lay between the germline ends. Germline loops: CDR1 SGHTA, CDR2 FQGNSA. The chain's CDR3 is CASSSSASSSYEQYF. In DNA form, the CDR3 reads TGTGCCAGCAGCAGTAGCGCGTCGAGCTCCTACGAGCAGTACTTC.

The chain couples TRBV5-1 to TRBJ1-1, with D unresolved. This CDR3 contains 14 residues. Trimming left V 2 bases short and J 0 bases short, with 8 bases between. Germline CDR1 SGHRS, CDR2 YFSETQ. The CDR3 nucleotides read TGCGCCAGCAGCTTAATTATCATGAACACTGAAGCTTTCTTT. This sequence encodes CASSLIIMNTEAFF.

The chain joins TRBV29-1 to TRBJ2-1; D is possibly TRBD1 (6 bases). CDR1 is SQVTM and CDR2 is ANQGSEA in the germline V gene. The CDR3 length is 13 residues. V dropped 4 bases and J dropped 9 bases, with 16 bases sitting between them. CDR3 region: CSVGFLLGGEQFF. DNA of the CDR3: TGCAGCGTTGGTTTTTTGTTAGGGGGTGAGCAGTTCTTC.

The chain uses TRBV10-1 and TRBJ2-1; 8 bases are a match to TRBD2. Trimming removed 1 base from V and 8 bases from J; junction bases left unmatched: 1. Germline V gives CDR1 WNHNN, CDR2 SYGVQD (reference sequence). The CDR3 has 13 residues. For the CDR3, the DNA is TGCGCCAGCAGTGAGTGGCGGGAGGATGAGCAGTTCTTC. This codes for CASSEWREDEQFF.

A single count supports this clone. This chain joins TRBV19 and TRBJ2-1; D is possibly TRBD2 (6 bases). The germline V gene encodes CDR1 LNHDA and CDR2 SQIVND (reference sequence). This CDR3 has 15 amino acids. Deletions cut 10 bases from V and 5 bases from J, with 21 bases between. In DNA, the CDR3 is TGTGCCACCTCCCCGCAGGGACTGACTCACAATGAGCAGTTCTTC. Protein sequence: CATSPQGLTHNEQFF.

This clone was observed a single time. The J gene is TRBJ2-7, the V gene TRBV7-9; 8 bases are a match to TRBD1. There are 14 residues in the CDR3. The germline gives CDR1 SEHNR, CDR2 FQNEAQ (reference sequence). The trim removed 3 bases at V and 7 bases at J, leaving 8 bases unmatched. Here the CDR3 reads CASSLMAGGGEQYV. In DNA, the CDR3 is TGTGCCAGCAGCTTGATGGCAGGGGGCGGGGAGCAGTACGTC.

The rearrangement links TRBV20-1 to TRBJ2-1; 7 nucleotides match TRBD2. The CDR3 consists of 14 residues. The ends lost 3 bases at V and 5 bases at J; junction bases unmatched: 7. The germline gives CDR1 DFQATT, CDR2 SNEGSKA (reference sequence). CDR3 protein: CSASGGSLDNEQFF. CDR3 DNA sequence: TGCAGTGCTAGTGGCGGGAGCCTCGACAATGAGCAGTTCTTC.

J is TRBJ2-1 and V is TRBV21-1; TRBD2 reflects the table's D call only, with no check against the DNA. TRBV21-1 is annotated as a pseudogene. This CDR3 comprises 15 residues. CDR3 amino acids: CASSKAGGRRTEQFF. The CDR3 DNA sequence: TGTGCCAGCAGCAAAGCGGGCGGGAGGAGGACTGAGCAGTTCTTC.

This chain links TRBV7-3 with TRBJ2-2, with TRBD2 as a possible D gene (6 bases). The V gene's germline CDR1 is SGHTA and CDR2 FQGTGA. V was cut by 1 base and J by 4 bases, with 13 bases left in between. The CDR3 sequence is 16 residues long. The CDR3 nucleotides are TGTGCCAGCAGCTTAATTCCGGGAGCGGGCACCGGGGAGCTGTTTTTT. Translation gives CASSLIPGAGTGELFF.

This clone was detected only once. This chain uses TRBV7-2 with TRBJ2-7, with 11 bases matching TRBD2. V shed 0 bases, J shed 2 bases, and the junction held 6 bases outside the gene matches. From germline, CDR1 is SGHTA and CDR2 FQGNSA. The CDR3 length is 17 residues. The CDR3 loop is CASSLARLAGGTYEQYF. DNA for the CDR3: TGTGCCAGCAGCTTAGCGCGTCTAGCGGGGGGAACCTACGAGCAGTACTTC. Filled out from reference TRBV7-2 and TRBJ2-7, the complete variable domain reads GAGVSQSPSNKVTEKGKDVELRCDPISGHTALYWYRQSLGQGLEFLIYFQGNSAPDKSGLPSDRFSAERTGGSVSTLTIQRTQQEDSAVYLCASSLARLAGGTYEQYFGPGTRLTVT.

The chain employs TRBV9 and TRBJ2-3, with 7 bases that match TRBD2. Germline V CDR1 and CDR2: SGDLS, YYNGEE. V lost 5 bases and J lost 4; bases outside the gene matches: 4. The CDR3 is 13 amino acids. CDR3 loop: CASRAGWADTQYF. The CDR3, as DNA: TGTGCCAGCAGAGCGGGGTGGGCAGATACGCAGTATTTT.